The TCR beta chain described here comes from a study of T cells after yellow fever vaccination. Study overall: Any fraction with a low cell number was prepared using SMART-Seq v4 Ultra Low Input. Study-wide points: Contamination of FACS-sorted repertoires by abundant clonotypes from the bulk population could occur. Most clones from primary vaccination were detected again post-booster (about 96% CD4, roughly 91% CD8).

Researchers made TCR cDNA using 5'RACE template switching, and this step added a universal primer site and UMIs. MiXCR, run by TCRdb on the 5' RACE reads, gives a single entry per CDR3 protein. The data contain 340,000 or so distinct CDR3 sequences, about an eighth of them singletons. Remarks on this clonotype: No antigen is known for it.

The source material was CD4+ T cells sorted from PBMCs, sampled 15 days after the yellow fever booster vaccination. The clonotype comes from a man between 18 and 29 years old who received the YFV17D yellow fever vaccine.

The CDR3 DNA reads TGCGCCAGCAGCCAAGTCACCGGAGCAGGGTTTGACGAGCAGTACTTC. This gives the protein CASSQVTGAGFDEQYF. The V and J genes are TRBV4-3 and TRBJ2-7; a possible D gene is TRBD1 (5 bases). The CDR3 spans 16 residues. Trimming left V 1 base short and J 5 bases short, with 18 bases between. The germline gives CDR1 LGHNA, CDR2 YSLEER.